Detailed here is one T cell receptor (beta chain). Its antigen is still unknown. Trimming took 3 bases from V and 8 from J, leaving 11 bases between them. CDR3 size: 14 residues. CDR1 SEHNR and CDR2 FQNEAQ come from the germline V gene (reference sequence). This sample is drawn from a study of shared clonotypes between healthy human individuals. All participating donors were Caucasian adults from Nashville, Tennessee. The study's findings and limits: Blood was the only sampled material, and tissue repertoires likely differ. Unshared clonotypes carried lower generation probabilities than those common to all four donors. For sorted subsets, rarefaction showed incomplete sequencing despite large depth.

Using immunoSEQ multiplex PCR, the repertoire was profiled, and TCRdb retains in-frame clones only, with some absent. The sample lists about 300,000 clones; less than 85% were seen once. V gene TRBV7-9 combines with J gene TRBJ2-6; D ambiguous. What was sequenced was memory CD4+ T cells sorted from blood. Subset denoted: CD45RA-negative fraction. The clonotype comes from a man aged 30 to 45 in good health. CDR3 coding DNA: TGTGCCAGCAGCTTGCGTGGGGATACCAACGTCCTGACTTTC. This translates into CASSLRGDTNVLTF.